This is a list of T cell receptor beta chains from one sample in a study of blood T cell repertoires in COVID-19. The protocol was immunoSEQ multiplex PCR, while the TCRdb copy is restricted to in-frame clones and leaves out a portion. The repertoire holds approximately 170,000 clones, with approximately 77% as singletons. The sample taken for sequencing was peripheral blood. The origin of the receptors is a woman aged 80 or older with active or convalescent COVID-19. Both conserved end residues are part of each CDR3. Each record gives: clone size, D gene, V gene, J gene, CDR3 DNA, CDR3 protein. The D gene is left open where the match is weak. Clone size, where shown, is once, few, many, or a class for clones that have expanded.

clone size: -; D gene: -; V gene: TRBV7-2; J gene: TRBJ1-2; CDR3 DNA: TGTGCCAGCGGACAGTCTCTAAACTATGGCTACACCTTC; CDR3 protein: CASGQSLNYGYTF
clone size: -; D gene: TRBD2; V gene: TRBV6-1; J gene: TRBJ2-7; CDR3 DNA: TGTGCCAGCAGTGAACCCGGGGACTACTACGAGCAGTACTTC; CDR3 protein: CASSEPGDYYEQYF
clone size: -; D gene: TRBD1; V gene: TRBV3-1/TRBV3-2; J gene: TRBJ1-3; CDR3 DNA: TGTGCCAGCAGCCGGGACAGGGGTTCGTCAGGAAACACCATATATTTT; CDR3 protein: CASSRDRGSSGNTIYF
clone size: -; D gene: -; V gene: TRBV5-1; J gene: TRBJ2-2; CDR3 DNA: TGCGCCAGCAGCTTGATCAGCGCCGGGGAGCTGTTTTTT; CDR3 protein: CASSLISAGELFF
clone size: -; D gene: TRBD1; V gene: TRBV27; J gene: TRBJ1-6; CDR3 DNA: TGTGCCAGCAGTAAATGGGACAGATCTAATTCACCCCTCCACTTT; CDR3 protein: CASSKWDRSNSPLHF
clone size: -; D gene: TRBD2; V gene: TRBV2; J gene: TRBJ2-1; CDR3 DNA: TGTGCCAGCTTGGCGGGAGTTTACAATGAGCAGTTCTTC; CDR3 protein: CASLAGVYNEQFF
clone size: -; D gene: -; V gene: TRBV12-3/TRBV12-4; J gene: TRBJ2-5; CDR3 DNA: TGTGCCAGCAGCCCCACAGAGGAGACCCAGTACTTC; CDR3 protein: CASSPTEETQYF
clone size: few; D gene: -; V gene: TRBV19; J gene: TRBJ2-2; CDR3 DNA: TGTGCCAGTAGTATGGTAGGGGCTGGCGGGGAGCTGTTTTTT; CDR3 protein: CASSMVGAGGELFF
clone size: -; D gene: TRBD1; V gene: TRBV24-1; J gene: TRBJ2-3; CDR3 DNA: TGTGCCACCAGTGCATCCGGGACAGGAAGCACAGATACGCAGTATTTT; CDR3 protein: CATSASGTGSTDTQYF
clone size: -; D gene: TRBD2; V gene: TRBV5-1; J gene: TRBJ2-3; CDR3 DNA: TGCGCCAGCAGCCCGACTAGCGGTACTTTAACGCAGTATTTT; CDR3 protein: CASSPTSGTLTQYF
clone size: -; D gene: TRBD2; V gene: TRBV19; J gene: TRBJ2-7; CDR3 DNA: TGTGCCAGTAGTTTACCGGGACTAGCGGCCTCCTACGAGCAGTACTTC; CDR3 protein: CASSLPGLAASYEQYF
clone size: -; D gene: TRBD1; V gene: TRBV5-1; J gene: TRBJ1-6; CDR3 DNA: TGCGCCAGCAAAGGGGACAGCTCCTATAATTCACCCCTCCACTTT; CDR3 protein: CASKGDSSYNSPLHF
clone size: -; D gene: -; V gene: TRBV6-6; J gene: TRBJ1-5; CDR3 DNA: TGTGCCAGCAGTTTGAGTGGGGGGGATCAGCCCCAGCATTTT; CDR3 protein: CASSLSGGDQPQHF
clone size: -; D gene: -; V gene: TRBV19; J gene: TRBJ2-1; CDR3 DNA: TGTGCCAGTAGTATAGCAGGGCATGAGCAGTTCTTC; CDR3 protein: CASSIAGHEQFF
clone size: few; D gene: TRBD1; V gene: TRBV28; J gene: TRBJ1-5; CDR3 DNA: TGTGCCAGCAACCTAGGACAGGGCCATCAGCCCCAGCATTTT; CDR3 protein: CASNLGQGHQPQHF
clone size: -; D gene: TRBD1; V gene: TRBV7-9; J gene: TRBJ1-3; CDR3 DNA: TGTGCCAGCAGCCAGACAGGGGGTCCCAACACCATATATTTT; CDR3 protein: CASSQTGGPNTIYF
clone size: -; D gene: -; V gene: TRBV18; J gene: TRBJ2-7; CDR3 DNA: TGTGCCAGCTCACTACAAACAGGGTTGTTAGCCGAGCAGTACTTC; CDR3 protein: CASSLQTGLLAEQYF
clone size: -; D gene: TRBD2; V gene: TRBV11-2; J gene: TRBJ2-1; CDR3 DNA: TGTGCCAGCAGCCTAGCGGGAGGGGCCTACAATGAGCAGTTCTTC; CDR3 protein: CASSLAGGAYNEQFF
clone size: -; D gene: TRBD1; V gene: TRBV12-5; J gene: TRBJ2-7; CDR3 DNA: TGTGCTAGTGGACCTGCCCGGGACAGGGGGCTCGAGCAGTACTTC; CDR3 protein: CASGPARDRGLEQYF
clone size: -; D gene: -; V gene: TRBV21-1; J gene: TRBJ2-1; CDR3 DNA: TGTGCCAGCAGCAAAAGGACTAGCGGGAGGGTGGGCAATGAGCAGTTCTTC; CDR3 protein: CASSKRTSGRVGNEQFF
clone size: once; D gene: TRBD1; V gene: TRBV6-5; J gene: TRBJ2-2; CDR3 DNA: TGTGCCAGCAGTTACCGGGACAGGGCCACCGGGGAGCTGTTTTTT; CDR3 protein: CASSYRDRATGELFF
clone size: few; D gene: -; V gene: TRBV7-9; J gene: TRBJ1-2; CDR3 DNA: TGTGCCAGCAACTATCCCGGAGCCTATGGCTACACCTTC; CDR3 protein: CASNYPGAYGYTF
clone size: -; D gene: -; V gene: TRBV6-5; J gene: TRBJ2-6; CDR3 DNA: TGTGCCAGCAGTTACAGGAGCTCTGGGGCCAACGTCCTGACTTTC; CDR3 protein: CASSYRSSGANVLTF
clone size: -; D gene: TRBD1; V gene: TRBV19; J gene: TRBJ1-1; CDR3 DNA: TGTGCCAGTAGCCACAACGACAGGGGCACTGAAGCTTTCTTT; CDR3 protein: CASSHNDRGTEAFF
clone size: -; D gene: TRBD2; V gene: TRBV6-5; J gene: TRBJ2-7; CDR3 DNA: TGTGCCAGCAGTCGGGAGGCCTCCTACGAGCAGTACTTC; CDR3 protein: CASSREASYEQYF
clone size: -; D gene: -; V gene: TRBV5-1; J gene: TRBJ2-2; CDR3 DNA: TGCGCCAGCAGCCCAGCACAGGGAGCCGGGGAGCTGTTTTTT; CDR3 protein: CASSPAQGAGELFF
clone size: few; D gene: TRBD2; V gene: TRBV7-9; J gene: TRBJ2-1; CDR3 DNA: TGTGCCAGCAGCCGCGGGACTAGCGGGATTGGTGAGCAGTTCTTC; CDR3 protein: CASSRGTSGIGEQFF
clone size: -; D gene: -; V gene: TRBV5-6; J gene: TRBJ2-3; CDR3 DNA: TGTGCCAGCAGCTTGCAATTGAGCGGGAGCACAGATACGCAGTATTTT; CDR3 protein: CASSLQLSGSTDTQYF
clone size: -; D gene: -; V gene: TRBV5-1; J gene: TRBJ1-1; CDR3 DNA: TGCGCCAGCAGCTTGAGCAGGGGAACGAACACTGAAGCTTTCTTT; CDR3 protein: CASSLSRGTNTEAFF
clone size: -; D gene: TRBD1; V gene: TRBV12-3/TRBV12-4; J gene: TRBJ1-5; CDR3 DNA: TGTGCCAGCAGTGACGGACAGGGGACCCAGCATTTT; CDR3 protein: CASSDGQGTQHF
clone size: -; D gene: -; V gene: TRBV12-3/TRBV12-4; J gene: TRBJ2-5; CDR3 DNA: TGTGCCAGCAGGGACGACAGGCAAGAGACCCAGTACTTC; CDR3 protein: CASRDDRQETQYF
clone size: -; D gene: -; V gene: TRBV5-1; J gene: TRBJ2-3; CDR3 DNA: TGCGCCAGCAGCTTTCCGGCTAGCTCCCAGGTAACGCAGTATTTT; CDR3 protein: CASSFPASSQVTQYF
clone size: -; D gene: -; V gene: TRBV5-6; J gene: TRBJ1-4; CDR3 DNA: TGTGCCAGCAGCTTGGGCAGGGTTAATGAAAAACTGTTTTTT; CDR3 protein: CASSLGRVNEKLFF
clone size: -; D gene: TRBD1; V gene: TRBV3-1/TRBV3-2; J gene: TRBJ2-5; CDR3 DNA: TGTGCCAGCAGCCATCCCGGGACAGGGCGAGAGACCCAGTACTTC; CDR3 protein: CASSHPGTGRETQYF
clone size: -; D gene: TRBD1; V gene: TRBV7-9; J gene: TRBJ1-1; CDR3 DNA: TGTGCCAGCAGCCGGCGAGGACAGGGCGATACTGAAGCTTTCTTT; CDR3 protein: CASSRRGQGDTEAFF
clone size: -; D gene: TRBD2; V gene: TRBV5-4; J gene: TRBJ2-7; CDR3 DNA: TGTGCCAGCAGCTTGGGCCGGGACTACGAAAAATACGAGCAGTACTTC; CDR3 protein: CASSLGRDYEKYEQYF
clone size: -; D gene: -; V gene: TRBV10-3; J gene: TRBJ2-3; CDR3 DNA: TGTGCCATCAGTGAGCGTCTAGCCGGAGACACAGATACGCAGTATTTT; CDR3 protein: CAISERLAGDTDTQYF
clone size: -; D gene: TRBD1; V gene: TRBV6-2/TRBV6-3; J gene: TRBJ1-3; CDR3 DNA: TGTGCCAGCAGTTATCGGCGACAGGGCTCCTCTGGAAACACCATATATTTT; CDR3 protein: CASSYRRQGSSGNTIYF
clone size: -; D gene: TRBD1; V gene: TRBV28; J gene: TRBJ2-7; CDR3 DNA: TGTGCCAGCAGTTTAGTTACAGGGGTCCACGAGCAGTACTTC; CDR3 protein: CASSLVTGVHEQYF
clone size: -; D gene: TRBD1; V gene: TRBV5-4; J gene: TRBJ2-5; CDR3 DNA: TGTGCCAGCAGCCCGGGGAGGACAGGGGGGGAGACCCAGTACTTC; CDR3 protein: CASSPGRTGGETQYF
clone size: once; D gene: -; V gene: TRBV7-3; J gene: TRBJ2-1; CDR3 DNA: TGTGCCAGCAGCCCGACTAGAGGCCCCTCCTACAATGAGCAGTTCTTC; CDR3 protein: CASSPTRGPSYNEQFF